Listed below are T cell receptor beta chains from one sample, sequenced in a study of T cell changes during pregnancy in multiple sclerosis. The assay was immunoSEQ multiplex PCR, and TCRdb's table has in-frame clones only and misses some. The sample consists of roughly 89,000 clones, approximately 95% of them appearing once. The source material was peripheral blood, sampled after pregnancy. These receptors were taken from a female donor in good health, enrolled as a control in a pregnancy study. CDR3s include the opening cysteine and the closing phenylalanine or tryptophan. The D gene is left open where the match is weak. For some rows the clone size is stated as once, few or many, or as a class when expanded; others skip it.

V gene,clone size,J gene,D gene,CDR3 protein,CDR3 DNA
TRBV15,.,TRBJ2-7,.,CATSQDSSSYEQYF,TGTGCCACCAGCCAAGACAGTAGCTCCTACGAGCAGTACTTC
TRBV7-9,once,TRBJ2-7,TRBD2,CASSLGETSLYEQYF,TGTGCCAGCAGCCTAGGTGAGACTAGCCTATACGAGCAGTACTTC
TRBV7-9,.,TRBJ2-5,TRBD2,CASSDGLAGEKTQYF,TGTGCCAGCAGCGACGGACTAGCGGGAGAAAAGACCCAGTACTTC
TRBV9,.,TRBJ2-3,TRBD2,CASSVGIAGGGDTQYF,TGTGCCAGCAGCGTAGGAATAGCGGGAGGAGGAGATACGCAGTATTTT
TRBV4-1,.,TRBJ2-6,.,CASRSPGSGANVLTF,TGCGCCAGCAGGTCCCCGGGCTCTGGGGCCAACGTCCTGACTTTC
TRBV7-2,.,TRBJ2-1,.,CASSPFADTVEQFF,TGTGCCAGCAGCCCCTTCGCGGATACTGTTGAGCAGTTCTTC
TRBV15,.,TRBJ1-1,TRBD1,CATSRGGQGAPEAFF,TGTGCCACCAGCAGAGGTGGACAGGGTGCCCCTGAAGCTTTCTTT
TRBV9,.,TRBJ2-1,TRBD2,CASSPGGTSGKYNEQFF,TGTGCCAGCAGCCCCGGAGGGACTAGCGGAAAATACAATGAGCAGTTCTTC
TRBV5-1,.,TRBJ2-5,TRBD2,CASSLGLAGVSETQYF,TGCGCCAGCAGCTTGGGACTAGCGGGAGTTTCGGAGACCCAGTACTTC
TRBV5-1,.,TRBJ2-6,.,CASSSGDTDSGANVLTF,TGCGCCAGCAGCTCCGGGGACACCGACTCTGGGGCCAACGTCCTGACTTTC
TRBV28,few,TRBJ1-1,.,CASSSSGLEAFF,TGTGCCAGCAGTTCTTCAGGGCTTGAAGCTTTCTTT
TRBV11-3,few,TRBJ2-1,.,CASSGGLALIDEQFF,TGTGCCAGCAGCGGCGGATTAGCTCTGATCGATGAGCAGTTCTTC
TRBV6-5,.,TRBJ2-1,TRBD1,CASRDWDSEQFF,TGTGCCAGCAGGGACTGGGACAGTGAGCAGTTCTTC
TRBV14,.,TRBJ2-2,.,CASSVSGYTGELFF,TGTGCCAGCAGCGTTAGCGGCTACACCGGGGAGCTGTTTTTT
TRBV5-4,.,TRBJ1-2,TRBD1,CASSSRQGRPLGYTF,TGTGCCAGCAGCTCAAGACAGGGGAGGCCGCTGGGCTACACCTTC
TRBV2,.,TRBJ2-5,TRBD1,CASRTQGVGETQYF,TGTGCCAGCAGGACCCAGGGGGTCGGAGAGACCCAGTACTTC
TRBV7-9,once,TRBJ2-5,TRBD2,CASSPWVAGEETQYF,TGTGCCAGCAGCCCCTGGGTAGCGGGGGAAGAGACCCAGTACTTC
TRBV27,.,TRBJ1-2,.,CASRSGGVVYGYTF,TGTGCCAGCAGGTCTGGGGGCGTTGTCTATGGCTACACCTTC
TRBV28,.,TRBJ2-5,TRBD2,CASSEGLADQETQYF,TGTGCCAGCAGTGAAGGACTAGCGGATCAAGAGACCCAGTACTTC
TRBV2,.,TRBJ2-3,.,CAAGKGTDTQYF,TGTGCCGCAGGGAAGGGCACAGATACGCAGTATTTT
TRBV6-1,.,TRBJ2-2,TRBD2,CASSAGGETGELFF,TGTGCCAGCAGTGCCGGGGGGGAGACCGGGGAGCTGTTTTTT
TRBV18,.,TRBJ2-5,.,CASSPIPLRETQYF,TGTGCCAGCTCACCAATCCCCCTCAGAGAGACCCAGTACTTC
TRBV5-4,.,TRBJ2-2,TRBD1,CASSLDRVGAGELFF,TGTGCCAGCAGCCTGGACAGGGTAGGGGCCGGGGAGCTGTTTTTT
TRBV28,.,TRBJ2-7,TRBD1,CASSLGTGLYEQYF,TGTGCCAGCAGTTTGGGGACAGGCCTATACGAGCAGTACTTC